The 21 T cell receptor beta chains listed next were all sequenced from one sample in a study of beta chain features in type 1 diabetes. Since all of the isolated RNA was reverse transcribed, expressed TCRB transcripts were what got sequenced. Clones were read by immunoSEQ multiplex PCR, and TCRdb kept only the in-frame ones, dropping some. Of under 800,000 clones in the sample, roughly a sixth were seen once. Material: naive CD4+ T cells from blood. The receptors originated from a man between 18 and 35 years old in good health.

The chain has TRBV7-2 and TRBJ2-3; tentative D call: TRBD2 (5 bases). V shed 2 bases and J shed 0 bases, with 9 bases lying between them. CDR3 length equals 15 residues. Germline V gene sequence: CDR1 SGHTA, CDR2 FQGNSA. CDR3 bases: TGTGCCAGCAGCTTATATCGAGGGAGCACAGATACGCAGTATTTT. Amino acid sequence: CASSLYRGSTDTQYF.

This clone was counted only a few times. The chain joins TRBV7-8 to TRBJ1-1; D ambiguous. The CDR3 is made up of 13 amino acids. The germline gives CDR1 SGHVS, CDR2 FQNEAQ. Deletions cut 4 bases from V and 1 base from J, with 7 bases between. The CDR3 DNA reads as TGTGCCAGCAGCTCCTCACGGAACACTGAAGCTTTCTTT. Translating gives CASSSSRNTEAFF.

The chain carries TRBV28 and TRBJ1-4, with a weak D call TRBD1 (5 bases). The CDR3 is 16 residues long. Trimming stripped 2 bases from V and 8 bases from J, with 18 bases between. Germline assignment: CDR1 MDHEN and CDR2 SYDVKM. The CDR3 loop reads CASSLGQGSVREKLFF. CDR3 sequence (DNA): TGTGCCAGCAGTTTAGGGCAGGGTAGCGTCCGGGAAAAACTGTTTTTT.

This clone was counted between two and nine times. The chain carries TRBV7-9 and TRBJ2-1, with a possible D match to TRBD2 (6 bases). CDR3 length: 15 amino acids. Trimming shortened V by 5 bases and J by 2 bases, and 13 bases separated the two germline ends. Germline CDR1 reads SEHNR; CDR2 reads FQNEAQ (reference sequence). CDR3: CASSLSGYAYNEQFF. CDR3 nucleotide sequence: TGTGCCAGCAGCCTAAGCGGGTACGCCTACAATGAGCAGTTCTTC.

The chain couples TRBV11-2 to TRBJ2-7; 8 bases align to TRBD1. J was trimmed by 5 bases and V by 3 bases; bases with no gene match: 6. Germline V gives CDR1 SGHAT, CDR2 FQNNGV. The CDR3 contains 14 residues. The CDR3 sequence: CASSLDRVSDEQYF. The CDR3 DNA follows: TGTGCCAGCAGCTTGGACAGGGTTAGTGACGAGCAGTACTTC.

In DNA form, the CDR3 reads TGTGCCAGCAGCTTAGAGTCCAGTTACACTGAAGCTTTCTTT. Translating gives CASSLESSYTEAFF. J is TRBJ1-1 and V is TRBV7-2, with D uncertain. CDR1 is SGHTA and CDR2 is FQGNSA in the germline V gene. With 1 base removed from V and 3 bases from J, the gap between germline ends came to 9 bases. The length of the CDR3 is 14 residues.

This clone has a handful of counts. V usage is TRBV7-8 and J usage is TRBJ2-4; 7 nucleotides align to TRBD1. Germline CDR1 reads SGHVS; CDR2 reads FQNEAQ. V gave up 5 bases and J gave up 6 bases; unmatched junction bases: 7. The CDR3 totals 14 residues. The CDR3 bases are TGTGCCAGCAGCCCCGACAGGGTTGGAAACATTCAGTACTTC. Amino acids: CASSPDRVGNIQYF.

The table lists this clone with a few counts. The chain employs TRBV7-9 and TRBJ2-6; D is unclear. This CDR3 is 15 amino acids long. Germline V gives CDR1 SEHNR, CDR2 FQNEAQ (reference sequence). Trimming shortened V by 3 bases and J by 0 bases, and 6 bases separated the two germline ends. CDR3 DNA: TGTGCCAGCAGCTTTGGAGACTCTGGGGCCAACGTCCTGACTTTC. It is translated as CASSFGDSGANVLTF.

V gene TRBV7-6 combines with J gene TRBJ2-7; D uncertain. Germline CDR1 reads SGHVS; CDR2 reads FNYEAQ. The CDR3 loop spans 11 amino acids. The germline V and J ends were trimmed by 5 bases and 7 bases, with 9 bases remaining between them. The CDR3 is CASSLVGEQYF. Written as DNA, the CDR3 is TGTGCCAGCAGCCTGGTCGGGGAGCAGTACTTC.

There are a few counts of this clone. V is TRBV7-2 and J is TRBJ2-1; 10 bases match TRBD1. With 2 bases clipped from V and 4 bases from J, the junction kept 5 bases outside the gene matches. In germline, CDR1 is SGHTA, CDR2 FQGNSA. CDR3 length: 16 amino acids. This chain's CDR3 is CASSLSGQGWYNEQFF. The CDR3, as DNA: TGTGCCAGCAGCTTATCGGGACAGGGGTGGTACAATGAGCAGTTCTTC. Variable domain in full (rest from reference TRBV7-2 and TRBJ2-1): GAGVSQSPSNKVTEKGKDVELRCDPISGHTALYWYRQSLGQGLEFLIYFQGNSAPDKSGLPSDRFSAERTGGSVSTLTIQRTQQEDSAVYLCASSLSGQGWYNEQFFGPGTRLTVL.

The gene calls are TRBV6-4 and TRBJ2-1, with 11 bases fitting TRBD2. The germline V gene encodes CDR1 MRHNA and CDR2 SNTAGT. This CDR3 is built from 15 residues. V was pared by 4 bases and J by 7 bases, with 6 bases of the junction left unmatched. In DNA form, the CDR3 reads TGTGCCAGCAGTGGATTAGCGGGGGGGCGTAATGAGCAGTTCTTC. Encoded protein: CASSGLAGGRNEQFF.

This clone was detected a few times. The J gene is TRBJ1-1, the V gene TRBV7-9; TRBD1 agrees at 9 bases. Losses at the gene ends were 5 bases for V and 7 bases for J; bases not matched to a gene: 14. This CDR3 contains 16 residues. Germline CDR1 reads SEHNR; CDR2 reads FQNEAQ (reference sequence). CDR3 region: CASSPGPETGGLEAFF. The CDR3 DNA reads as TGTGCCAGCAGCCCGGGACCCGAGACAGGGGGTCTTGAAGCTTTCTTT.

This clone was observed a single time. The V gene is TRBV28, the J gene TRBJ1-6; D gene uncertain. The CDR3 extends over 14 amino acids. The V gene lost 2 bases and the J gene lost 7 bases, with 9 bases spanning the gap. The V gene's germline CDR1 is MDHEN and CDR2 SYDVKM. The CDR3 DNA follows: TGTGCCAGCAGTTTAAAGGTGGGAAATTCACCCCTCCACTTT. It yields the protein CASSLKVGNSPLHF.

This CDR3 is CASSEQAGGKDLYEQYF. In DNA, the CDR3 is TGTGCCAGCAGTGAGCAGGCAGGGGGTAAGGATTTGTACGAGCAGTACTTC. The chain is built from TRBV25-1 and TRBJ2-7; 7 bases agree with TRBD1. The CDR3 sequence is 17 residues long. CDR1 is MGHDK and CDR2 is SYGVNS in the germline V gene. The V gene end was trimmed by 3 bases and the J gene end by 4 bases; junction bases not matched to a gene: 15.

CDR3 bases: TGTGCCAGCAGTGTCCCGGGACAGGGGGCCGGGGAGCTGTTTTTT. Protein sequence: CASSVPGQGAGELFF. The rearrangement links TRBV2 to TRBJ2-2, with 11 bases identical to TRBD1. This CDR3 has 15 amino acids. V lost 4 bases and J lost 6; bases outside the gene matches: 4. The germline V gene has CDR1 SNHLY and CDR2 FYNNEI.

A few counts support this clone. The rearrangement uses TRBV7-9 and TRBJ1-5; TRBD1 might be the D (6 bases). The germline CDR1 and CDR2 sequences are SEHNR and FQNEAQ (reference sequence). The CDR3 is 15 residues long. Trimming took off 2 bases at V and 5 bases at J, with 13 bases between the two ends. CDR3: CASSLWGARDQPQHF. CDR3 DNA: TGTGCCAGCAGCTTATGGGGGGCTAGAGATCAGCCCCAGCATTTT.

This clone was seen a few times. J is TRBJ2-5 and V is TRBV27; 8 nucleotides line up with TRBD1. Unmatched junction bases numbered 7, after V lost 7 bases and J lost 6 bases. This CDR3 spans 13 amino acids. Looked up from germline, CDR1 is MNHEY and CDR2 is SMNVEV (reference sequence). For the CDR3, the DNA is TGTGCCAGCACCCGGACAGGGACGAAGACCCAGTACTTC. It yields the protein CASTRTGTKTQYF.

This clone was seen only a few times. The V and J genes are TRBV9 and TRBJ1-2, with a tentative D call TRBD1 (5 bases). The germline gives CDR1 SGDLS, CDR2 YYNGEE. The CDR3 contains 12 residues. Trimming took 4 bases from V and 5 from J, leaving 9 bases between them. The CDR3 DNA sequence: TGTGCCAGCAGCACAGGAAGGTATGGCTACACCTTC. Translated, it gives CASSTGRYGYTF.

The genes are TRBV30 and TRBJ2-7; 8 bases line up with TRBD1. The germline V gene encodes CDR1 GTSNPN and CDR2 SVGIG (reference sequence). V lost 2 bases and J lost 6; bases outside the gene matches: 3. The CDR3 loop spans 12 amino acids. CDR3 loop: CAWSQTGGEQYF. The CDR3 DNA reads as TGTGCCTGGAGTCAAACAGGGGGCGAGCAGTACTTC.

The sample holds a few counts of this clone. Additional DNA sequences in this sample encode the identical CDR3. This chain connects TRBV7-2 to TRBJ1-1; D unclear. The V and J ends lost 0 bases and 5 bases respectively, with 7 bases between them. Germline V gene sequence: CDR1 SGHTA, CDR2 FQGNSA. This CDR3 spans 13 amino acids. CDR3 coding DNA: TGTGCCAGCAGCTTAGCGGTCCAGACTGAAGCTTTCTTT. It is translated as CASSLAVQTEAFF.

This clone was detected only a few times. The CDR3 here is CATTEDRYYGYTF. The DNA for the CDR3 is TGTGCCACCACTGAGGACAGATACTATGGCTACACCTTC. V usage is TRBV15 and J usage is TRBJ1-2; maybe TRBD1 (6 bases). Germline CDR1 and CDR2: LNHNV and YYDKDF (reference sequence). The CDR3 extends over 13 amino acids. Trimming shortened V by 7 bases and J by 3 bases, and 12 bases separated the two germline ends.